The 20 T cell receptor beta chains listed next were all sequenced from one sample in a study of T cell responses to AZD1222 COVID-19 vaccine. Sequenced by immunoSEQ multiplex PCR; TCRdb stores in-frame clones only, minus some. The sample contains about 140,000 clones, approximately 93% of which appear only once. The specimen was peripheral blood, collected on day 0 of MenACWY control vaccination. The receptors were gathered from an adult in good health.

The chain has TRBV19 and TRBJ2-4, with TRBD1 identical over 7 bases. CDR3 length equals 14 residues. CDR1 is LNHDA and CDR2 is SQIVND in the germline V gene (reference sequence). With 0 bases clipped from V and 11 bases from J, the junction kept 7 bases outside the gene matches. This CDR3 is CASSIDLGTALQYF. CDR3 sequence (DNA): TGTGCCAGTAGTATAGATCTAGGGACAGCCCTTCAGTACTTC.

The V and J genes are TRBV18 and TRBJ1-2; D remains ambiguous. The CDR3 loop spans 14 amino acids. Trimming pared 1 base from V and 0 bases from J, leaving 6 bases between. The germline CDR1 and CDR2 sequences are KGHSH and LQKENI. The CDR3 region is CASSPLEANYGYTF. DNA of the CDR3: TGTGCCAGCTCACCACTAGAAGCTAACTATGGCTACACCTTC.

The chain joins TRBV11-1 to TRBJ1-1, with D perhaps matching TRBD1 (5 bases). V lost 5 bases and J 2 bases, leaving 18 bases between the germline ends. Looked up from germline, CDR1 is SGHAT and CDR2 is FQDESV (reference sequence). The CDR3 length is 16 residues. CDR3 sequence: CASSGYGITGNTEAFF. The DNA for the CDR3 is TGTGCCAGCAGCGGATACGGGATTACAGGCAACACTGAAGCTTTCTTT.

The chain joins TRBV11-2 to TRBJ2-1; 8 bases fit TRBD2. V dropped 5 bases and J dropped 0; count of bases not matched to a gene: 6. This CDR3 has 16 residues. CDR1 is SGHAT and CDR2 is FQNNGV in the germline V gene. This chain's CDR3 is CASSPHSGSSYNEQFF. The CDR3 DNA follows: TGTGCCAGCAGCCCCCACAGCGGGAGCTCCTACAATGAGCAGTTCTTC.

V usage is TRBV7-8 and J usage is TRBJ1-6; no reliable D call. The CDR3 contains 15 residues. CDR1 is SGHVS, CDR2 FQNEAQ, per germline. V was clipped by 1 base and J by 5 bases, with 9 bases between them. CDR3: CASSLEVGHNSPLHF. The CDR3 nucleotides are TGTGCCAGCAGCTTAGAGGTTGGACATAATTCACCCCTCCACTTT.

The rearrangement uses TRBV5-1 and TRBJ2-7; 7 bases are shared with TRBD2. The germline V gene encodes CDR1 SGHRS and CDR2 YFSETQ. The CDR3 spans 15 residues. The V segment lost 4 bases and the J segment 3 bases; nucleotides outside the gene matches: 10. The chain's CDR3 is CASSGLAVSNYEQYF. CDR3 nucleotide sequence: TGCGCCAGCAGCGGCCTAGCGGTGTCCAACTACGAGCAGTACTTC.

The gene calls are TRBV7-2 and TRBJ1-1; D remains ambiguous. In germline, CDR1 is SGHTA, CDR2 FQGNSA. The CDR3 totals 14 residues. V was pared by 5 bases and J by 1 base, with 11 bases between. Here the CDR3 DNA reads TGTGCCAGCAGCGGCCTGGGGAAGAACACTGAAGCTTTCTTT. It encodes CASSGLGKNTEAFF.

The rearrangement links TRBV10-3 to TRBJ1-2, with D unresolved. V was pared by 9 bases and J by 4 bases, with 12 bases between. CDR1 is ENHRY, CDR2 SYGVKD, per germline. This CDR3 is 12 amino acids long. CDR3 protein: CAIPGPSYGYTF. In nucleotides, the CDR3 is TGTGCCATTCCCGGGCCCAGCTATGGCTACACCTTC.

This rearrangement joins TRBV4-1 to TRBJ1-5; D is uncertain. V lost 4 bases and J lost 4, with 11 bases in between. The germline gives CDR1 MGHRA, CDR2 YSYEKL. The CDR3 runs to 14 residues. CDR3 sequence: CASSPGPLNQPQHF. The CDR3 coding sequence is TGCGCCAGCAGCCCCGGGCCGTTGAATCAGCCCCAGCATTTT.

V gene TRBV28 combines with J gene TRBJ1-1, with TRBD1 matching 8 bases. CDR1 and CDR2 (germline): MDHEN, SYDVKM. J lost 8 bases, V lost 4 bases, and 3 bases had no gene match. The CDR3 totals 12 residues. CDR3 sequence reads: CASSSGDREAFF. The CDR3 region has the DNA TGTGCCAGCAGTTCAGGGGACAGGGAAGCTTTCTTT.

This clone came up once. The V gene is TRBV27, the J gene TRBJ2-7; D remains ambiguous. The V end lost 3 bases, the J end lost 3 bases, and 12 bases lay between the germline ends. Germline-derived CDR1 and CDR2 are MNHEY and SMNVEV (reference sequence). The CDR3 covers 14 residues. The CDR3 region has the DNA TGTGCCAGCAGTTTCAGCGACGATTTCTACGAGCAGTACTTC. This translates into CASSFSDDFYEQYF.

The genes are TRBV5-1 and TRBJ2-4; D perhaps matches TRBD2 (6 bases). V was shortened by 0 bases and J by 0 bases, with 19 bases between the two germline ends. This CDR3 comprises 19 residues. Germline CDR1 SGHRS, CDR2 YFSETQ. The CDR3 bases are TGCGCCAGCAGCTTGGCACAACTAGGCGGGGCCCTAGCCAAAAACATTCAGTACTTC. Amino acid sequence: CASSLAQLGGALAKNIQYF.

The CDR3 sequence is CASSQDDASGYTF. For the CDR3, the DNA is TGTGCCAGCAGCCAAGATGACGCGAGCGGCTACACCTTC. The chain has TRBV3-1 (or the pseudogene TRBV3-2) and TRBJ1-2; D is uncertain. The V gene lost 0 bases and the J gene lost 8 bases, with 10 bases spanning the gap. From germline, CDR1 is LGHDT and CDR2 YNNKEL (reference sequence). This CDR3 spans 13 amino acids.

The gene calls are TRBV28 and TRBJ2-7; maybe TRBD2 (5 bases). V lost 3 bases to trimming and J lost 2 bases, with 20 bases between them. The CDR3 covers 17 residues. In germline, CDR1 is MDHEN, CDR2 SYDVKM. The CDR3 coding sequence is TGTGCCAGCAGTTTTAAAATTCAAGGAGGTCAAACCTACGAGCAGTACTTC. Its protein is CASSFKIQGGQTYEQYF.

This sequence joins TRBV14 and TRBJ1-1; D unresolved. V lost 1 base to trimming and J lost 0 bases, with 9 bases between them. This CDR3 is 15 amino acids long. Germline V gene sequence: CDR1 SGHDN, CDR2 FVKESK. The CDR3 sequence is CASSQVRQLNTEAFF. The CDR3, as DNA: TGTGCCAGCAGCCAAGTACGGCAGCTGAACACTGAAGCTTTCTTT.

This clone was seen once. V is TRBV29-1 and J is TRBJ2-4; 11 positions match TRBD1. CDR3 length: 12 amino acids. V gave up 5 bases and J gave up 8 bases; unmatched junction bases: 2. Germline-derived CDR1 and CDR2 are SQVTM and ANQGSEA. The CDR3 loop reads CSVKGQGDIQYF. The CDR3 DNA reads TGCAGCGTTAAGGGACAGGGGGACATTCAGTACTTC. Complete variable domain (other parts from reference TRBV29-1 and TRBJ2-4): SAVISQKPSRDICQRGTSLTIQCQVDSQVTMMFWYRQQPGQSLTLIATANQGSEATYESGFVIDKFPISRPNLTFSTLTVSNMSPEDSSIYLCSVKGQGDIQYFGAGTRLSVL.

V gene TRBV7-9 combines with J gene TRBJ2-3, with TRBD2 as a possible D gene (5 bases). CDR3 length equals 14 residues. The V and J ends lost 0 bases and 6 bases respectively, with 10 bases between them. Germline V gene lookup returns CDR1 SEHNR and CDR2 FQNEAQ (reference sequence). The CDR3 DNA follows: TGTGCCAGCAGCTTAGCGGTGGAGGCGGATACGCAGTATTTT. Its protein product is CASSLAVEADTQYF. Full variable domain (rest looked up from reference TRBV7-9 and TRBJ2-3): DTGVSQNPRHKITKRGQNVTFRCDPISEHNRLYWYRQTLGQGPEFLTYFQNEAQLEKSRLLSDRFSAERPKGSFSTLEIQRTEQGDSAMYLCASSLAVEADTQYFGPGTRLTVL.

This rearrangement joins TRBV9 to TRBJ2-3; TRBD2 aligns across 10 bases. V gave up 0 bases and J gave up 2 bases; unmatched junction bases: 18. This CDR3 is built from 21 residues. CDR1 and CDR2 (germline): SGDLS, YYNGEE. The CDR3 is CASSVAAVTSGRALTTDTQYF. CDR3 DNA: TGTGCCAGCAGCGTAGCGGCAGTAACGAGCGGGAGGGCCTTGACCACAGATACGCAGTATTTT.

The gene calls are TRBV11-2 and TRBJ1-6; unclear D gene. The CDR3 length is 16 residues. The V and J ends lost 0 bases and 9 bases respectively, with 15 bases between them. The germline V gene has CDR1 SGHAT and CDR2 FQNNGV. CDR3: CASSLDPARGRSPLHF. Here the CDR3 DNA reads TGTGCCAGCAGCTTAGATCCGGCGAGAGGCCGTTCACCCCTCCACTTT.

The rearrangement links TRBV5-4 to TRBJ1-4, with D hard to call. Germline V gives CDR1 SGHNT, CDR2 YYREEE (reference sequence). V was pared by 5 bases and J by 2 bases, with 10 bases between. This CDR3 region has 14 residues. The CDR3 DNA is TGTGCCAGCAGTGGTAGCGCTACTAATGAAAAACTGTTTTTT. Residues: CASSGSATNEKLFF.